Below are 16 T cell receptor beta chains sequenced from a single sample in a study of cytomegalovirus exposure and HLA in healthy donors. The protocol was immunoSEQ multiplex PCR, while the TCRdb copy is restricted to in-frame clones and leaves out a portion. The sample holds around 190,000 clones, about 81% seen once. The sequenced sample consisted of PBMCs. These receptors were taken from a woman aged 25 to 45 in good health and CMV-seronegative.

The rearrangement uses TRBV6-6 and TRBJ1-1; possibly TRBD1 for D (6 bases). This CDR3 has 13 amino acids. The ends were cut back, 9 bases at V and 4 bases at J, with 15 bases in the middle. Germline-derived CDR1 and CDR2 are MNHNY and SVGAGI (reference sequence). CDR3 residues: CASRGEGGTEAFF. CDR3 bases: TGTGCCAGTCGGGGGGAAGGGGGCACTGAAGCTTTCTTT.

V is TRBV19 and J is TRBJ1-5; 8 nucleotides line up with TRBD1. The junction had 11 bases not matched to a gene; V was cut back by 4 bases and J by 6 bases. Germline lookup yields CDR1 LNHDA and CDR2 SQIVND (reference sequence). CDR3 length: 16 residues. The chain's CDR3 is CASSTLDRGRSQPQHF. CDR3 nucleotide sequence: TGTGCCAGTAGTACCCTTGACAGGGGACGGAGTCAGCCCCAGCATTTT.

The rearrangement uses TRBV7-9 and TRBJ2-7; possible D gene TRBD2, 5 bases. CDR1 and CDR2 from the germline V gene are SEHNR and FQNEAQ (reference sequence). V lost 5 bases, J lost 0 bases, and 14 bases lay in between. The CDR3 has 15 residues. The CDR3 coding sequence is TGTGCCAGCAGCCCGGACGGCGGGCCCTCCTACGAGCAGTACTTC. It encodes CASSPDGGPSYEQYF.

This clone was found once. CDR3 DNA: TGTGCCAGCAGTTCCCCGGGACAGGGGGCGTATGAGCAGTTCTTC. This gives the protein CASSSPGQGAYEQFF. This rearrangement joins TRBV6-5 to TRBJ2-1, with TRBD1 matching over 12 bases. V gave up 4 bases and J gave up 8 bases; unmatched junction bases: 6. CDR3 size: 15 residues. CDR1 and CDR2 (germline): MNHEY, SVGAGI.

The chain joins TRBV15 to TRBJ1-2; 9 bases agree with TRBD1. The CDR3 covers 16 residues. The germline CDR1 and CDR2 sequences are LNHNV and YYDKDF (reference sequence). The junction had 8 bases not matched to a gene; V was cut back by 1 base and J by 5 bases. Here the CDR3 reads CATSRVGDRARYGYTF. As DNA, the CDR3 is TGTGCCACCAGCAGAGTGGGGGACAGGGCCCGATATGGCTACACCTTC. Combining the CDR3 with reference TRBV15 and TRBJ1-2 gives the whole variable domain DAMVIQNPRYQVTQFGKPVTLSCSQTLNHNVMYWYQQKSSQAPKLLFHYYDKDFNNEADTPDNFQSRRPNTSFCFLDIRSPGLGDTAMYLCATSRVGDRARYGYTFGSGTRLTVV.

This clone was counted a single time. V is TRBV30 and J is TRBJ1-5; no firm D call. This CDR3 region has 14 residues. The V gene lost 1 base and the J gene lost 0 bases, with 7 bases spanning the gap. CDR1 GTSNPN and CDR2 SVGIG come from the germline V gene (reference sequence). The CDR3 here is CAWSERDSNQPQHF. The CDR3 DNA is TGTGCCTGGAGTGAGAGGGATAGCAATCAGCCCCAGCATTTT.

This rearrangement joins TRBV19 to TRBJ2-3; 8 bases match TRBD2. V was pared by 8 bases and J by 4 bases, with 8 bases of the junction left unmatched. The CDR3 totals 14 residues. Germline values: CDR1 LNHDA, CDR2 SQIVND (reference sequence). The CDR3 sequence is CASVSRGGPDTQYF. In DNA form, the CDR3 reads TGTGCCAGTGTGTCCCGGGGGGGCCCAGATACGCAGTATTTT.

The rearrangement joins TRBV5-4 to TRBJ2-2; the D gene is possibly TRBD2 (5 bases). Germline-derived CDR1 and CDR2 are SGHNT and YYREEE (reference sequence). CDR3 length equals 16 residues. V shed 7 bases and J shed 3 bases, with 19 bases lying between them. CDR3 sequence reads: CASGFGPGKDTGELFF. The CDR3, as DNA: TGTGCCAGCGGGTTCGGTCCGGGGAAGGACACCGGGGAGCTGTTTTTT.

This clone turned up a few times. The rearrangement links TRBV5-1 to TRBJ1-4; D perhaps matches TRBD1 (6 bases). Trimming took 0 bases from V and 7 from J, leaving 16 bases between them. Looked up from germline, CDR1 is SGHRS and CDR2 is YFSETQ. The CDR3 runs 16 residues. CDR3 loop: CASSLAVAGAGEKLFF. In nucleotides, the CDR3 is TGCGCCAGCAGCTTGGCCGTAGCAGGGGCGGGTGAAAAACTGTTTTTT.

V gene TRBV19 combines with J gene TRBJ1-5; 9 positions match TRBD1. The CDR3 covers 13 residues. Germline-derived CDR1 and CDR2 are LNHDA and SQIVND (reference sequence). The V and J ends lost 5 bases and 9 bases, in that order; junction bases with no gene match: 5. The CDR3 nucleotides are TGTGCCAGTAGTGGAGGACAGGGGAGGCCCCAGCATTTT. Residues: CASSGGQGRPQHF.

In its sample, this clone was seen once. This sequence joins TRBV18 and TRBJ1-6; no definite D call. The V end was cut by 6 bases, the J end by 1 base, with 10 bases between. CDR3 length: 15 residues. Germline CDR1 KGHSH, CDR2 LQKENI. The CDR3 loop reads CASSGTRSYNSPLHF. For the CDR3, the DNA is TGTGCCAGCTCCGGAACGAGGTCCTATAATTCACCCCTCCACTTT.

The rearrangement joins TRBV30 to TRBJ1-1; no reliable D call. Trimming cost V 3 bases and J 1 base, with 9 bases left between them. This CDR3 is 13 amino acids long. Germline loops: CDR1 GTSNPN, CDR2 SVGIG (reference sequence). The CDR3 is CAWRAQENTEAFF. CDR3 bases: TGTGCCTGGAGGGCCCAGGAGAACACTGAAGCTTTCTTT.

CDR3 sequence: CASGLVEYSIYF. The CDR3 bases are TGTGCTAGTGGTTTGGTAGAGTATTCCATATATTTT. The gene calls are TRBV12-5 and TRBJ1-3; D ambiguous. Trimming took off 0 bases at V and 11 bases at J, with 8 bases between the two ends. Per the germline V gene, CDR1 is LGHNT and CDR2 is FRNRAP. There are 12 residues in the CDR3.

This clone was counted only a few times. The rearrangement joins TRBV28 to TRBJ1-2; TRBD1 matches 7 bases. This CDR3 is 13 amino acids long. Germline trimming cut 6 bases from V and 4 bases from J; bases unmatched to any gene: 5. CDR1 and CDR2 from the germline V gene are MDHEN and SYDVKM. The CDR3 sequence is CASRADRVYGYTF. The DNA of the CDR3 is TGTGCCAGCAGAGCCGACAGGGTCTATGGCTACACCTTC.

CDR3 DNA: TGTGCCAGCAGTACCCGGGACAGGTTAAACTATGGCTACACCTTC. It is translated as CASSTRDRLNYGYTF. This rearrangement joins TRBV2 to TRBJ1-2; 8 bases map to TRBD1. The germline V gene has CDR1 SNHLY and CDR2 FYNNEI. The CDR3 totals 15 residues. V was clipped by 5 bases and J by 2 bases; unmatched bases: 7. Filled out from reference TRBV2 and TRBJ1-2, the complete variable domain reads EPEVTQTPSHQVTQMGQEVILRCVPISNHLYFYWYRQILGQKVEFLVSFYNNEISEKSEIFDDQFSVERPDGSNFTLKIRSTKLEDSAMYFCASSTRDRLNYGYTFGSGTRLTVV.

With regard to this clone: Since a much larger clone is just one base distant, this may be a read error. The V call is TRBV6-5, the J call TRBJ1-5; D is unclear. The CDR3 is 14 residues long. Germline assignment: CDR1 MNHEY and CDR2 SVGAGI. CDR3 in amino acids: CATTEAGSNQPQHF. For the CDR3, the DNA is TGTGCCACCACTGAGGCGGGAAGCAATCAGCCCCAACATTTT.